This T cell receptor beta chain was sequenced in a study of T cells in Graves' hyperthyroidism and ophthalmopathy. It was RNA transcripts that yielded the amplified TCR beta CDR3 regions. HTBI primers were used for first-round RT-PCR of the TCR CDR3. TCRdb fed the multiplex PCR reads into MiXCR, producing one record per CDR3 protein. The sample lists 550,000 to 800,000 distinct CDR3 sequences, 16% occurring once. The CDR3 totals 12 residues. CDR1 and CDR2 from the germline V gene are SGDLS and YYNGEE. With 0 bases removed from V and 10 bases from J, the gap between germline ends came to 10 bases. J is TRBJ1-2 and V is TRBV9; no reliable D call. The sequenced sample was blood. The TCR comes from a man in his late teens or twenties with Graves' hyperthyroidism. Written as DNA, the CDR3 is TGTGCCAGCAGCGTAGGCGATGGGGTCTACACCTTC. Translating it yields CASSVGDGVYTF.